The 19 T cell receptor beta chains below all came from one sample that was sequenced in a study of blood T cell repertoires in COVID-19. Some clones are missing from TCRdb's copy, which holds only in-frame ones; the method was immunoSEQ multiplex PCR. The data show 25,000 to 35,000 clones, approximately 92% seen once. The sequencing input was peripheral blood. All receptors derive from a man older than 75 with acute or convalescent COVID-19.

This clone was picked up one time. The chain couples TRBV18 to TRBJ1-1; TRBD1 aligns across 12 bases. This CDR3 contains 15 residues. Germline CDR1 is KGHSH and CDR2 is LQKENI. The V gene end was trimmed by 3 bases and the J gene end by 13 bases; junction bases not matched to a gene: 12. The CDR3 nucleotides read TGTGCCAGCTCACCTTCCGGGACAGGGGGCTTTGCGGGTTTCTTT. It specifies CASSPSGTGGFAGFF.

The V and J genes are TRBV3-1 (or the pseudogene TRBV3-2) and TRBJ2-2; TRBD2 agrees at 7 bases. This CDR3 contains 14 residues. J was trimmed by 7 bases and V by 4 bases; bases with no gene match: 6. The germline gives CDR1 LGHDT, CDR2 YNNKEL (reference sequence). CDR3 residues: CASSLPGEGGELFF. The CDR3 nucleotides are TGTGCCAGCAGCCTACCCGGGGAGGGCGGGGAGCTGTTTTTT.

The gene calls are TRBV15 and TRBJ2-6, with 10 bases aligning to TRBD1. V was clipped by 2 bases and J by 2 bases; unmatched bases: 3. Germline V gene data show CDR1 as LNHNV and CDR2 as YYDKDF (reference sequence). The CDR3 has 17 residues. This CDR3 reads CATSRMTGGAGANVLTF. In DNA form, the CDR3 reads TGTGCCACCAGCAGAATGACAGGGGGCGCTGGGGCCAACGTCCTGACTTTC.

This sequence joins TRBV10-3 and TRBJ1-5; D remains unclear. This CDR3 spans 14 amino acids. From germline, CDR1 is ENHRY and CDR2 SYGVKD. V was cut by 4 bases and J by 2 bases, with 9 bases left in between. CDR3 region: CAISVGLGNQPQHF. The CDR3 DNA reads TGTGCCATCAGTGTGGGCCTTGGCAATCAGCCCCAGCATTTT.

CDR3 in DNA: TGTGCCAGCAGCCAGGCGGGGGCTGGCACTGAAGCTTTCTTT. Protein sequence: CASSQAGAGTEAFF. V and J are TRBV3-1 (or the pseudogene TRBV3-2) and TRBJ1-1, with D possibly being TRBD1 (6 bases). Germline-derived CDR1 and CDR2 are LGHDT and YNNKEL (reference sequence). Trimming shortened V by 3 bases and J by 4 bases, and 12 bases separated the two germline ends. CDR3 length: 14 amino acids.

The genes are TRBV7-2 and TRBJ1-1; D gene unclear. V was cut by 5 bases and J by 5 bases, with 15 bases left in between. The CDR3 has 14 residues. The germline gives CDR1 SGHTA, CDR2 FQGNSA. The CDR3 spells CASSPRHGSTEAFF. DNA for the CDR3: TGTGCCAGCAGCCCAAGACATGGGAGTACTGAAGCTTTCTTT.

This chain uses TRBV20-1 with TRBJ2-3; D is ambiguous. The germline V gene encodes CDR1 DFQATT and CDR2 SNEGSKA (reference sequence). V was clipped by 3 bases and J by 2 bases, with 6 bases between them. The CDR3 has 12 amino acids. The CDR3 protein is CSASLVTDTQYF. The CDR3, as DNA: TGCAGTGCTAGTCTAGTCACAGATACGCAGTATTTT.

Written as DNA, the CDR3 is TGTGCCAGCAGCCTTTCCGGGACAGCCTACGAGCAGTACTTC. This sequence encodes CASSLSGTAYEQYF. The chain recombines TRBV4-2 with TRBJ2-7, with 7 bases matching TRBD1. This CDR3 is built from 14 residues. V lost 4 bases and J lost 2; bases outside the gene matches: 5. The germline V gene has CDR1 LGHNA and CDR2 YNFKEQ.

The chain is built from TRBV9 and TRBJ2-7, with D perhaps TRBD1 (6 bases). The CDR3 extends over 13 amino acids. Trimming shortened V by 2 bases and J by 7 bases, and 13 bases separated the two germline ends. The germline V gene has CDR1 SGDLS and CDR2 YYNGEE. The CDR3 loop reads CASSVGTPSEQYF. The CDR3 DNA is TGTGCCAGCAGCGTCGGGACACCCTCTGAGCAGTACTTC.

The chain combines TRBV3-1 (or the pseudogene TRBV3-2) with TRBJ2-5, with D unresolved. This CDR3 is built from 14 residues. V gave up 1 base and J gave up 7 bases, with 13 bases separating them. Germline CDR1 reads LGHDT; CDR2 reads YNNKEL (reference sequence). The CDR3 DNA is TGTGCCAGCAGCCAAGTGACGGGTTCTGGGACCCAGTACTTC. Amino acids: CASSQVTGSGTQYF.

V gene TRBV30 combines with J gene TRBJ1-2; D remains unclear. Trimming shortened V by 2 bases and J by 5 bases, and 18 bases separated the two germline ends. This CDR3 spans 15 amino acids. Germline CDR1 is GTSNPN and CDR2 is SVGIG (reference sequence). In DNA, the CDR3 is TGTGCCTGGAGTCCGACATCCGTGGGCGTTTATGGCTACACCTTC. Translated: CAWSPTSVGVYGYTF.

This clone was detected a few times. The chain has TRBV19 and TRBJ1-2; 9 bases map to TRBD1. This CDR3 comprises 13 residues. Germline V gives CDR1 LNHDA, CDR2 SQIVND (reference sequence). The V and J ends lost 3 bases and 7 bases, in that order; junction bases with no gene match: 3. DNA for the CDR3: TGTGCCAGTAGTATGGGACAGGGTGTTGGCTACACCTTC. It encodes CASSMGQGVGYTF.

CDR3: CASSLYQGSGTEAFF. As DNA, the CDR3 is TGTGCCAGCAGCTTGTATCAGGGGTCGGGAACTGAAGCTTTCTTT. The gene calls are TRBV5-8 and TRBJ1-1, with a possible D match to TRBD1 (6 bases). The V end lost 1 base, the J end lost 5 bases, and 15 bases lay between the germline ends. The length of the CDR3 is 15 residues. CDR1 SGHTS and CDR2 YDEGEE come from the germline V gene.

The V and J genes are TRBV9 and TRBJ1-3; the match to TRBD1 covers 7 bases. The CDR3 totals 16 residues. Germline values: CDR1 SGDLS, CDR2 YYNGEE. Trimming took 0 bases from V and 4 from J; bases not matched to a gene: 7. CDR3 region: CASSVGGRGLGNTIYF. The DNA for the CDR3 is TGTGCCAGCAGCGTAGGTGGCAGGGGGTTAGGAAACACCATATATTTT.

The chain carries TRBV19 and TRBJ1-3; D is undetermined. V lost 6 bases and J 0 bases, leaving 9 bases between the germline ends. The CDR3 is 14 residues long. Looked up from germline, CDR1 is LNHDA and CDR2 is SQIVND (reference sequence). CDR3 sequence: CASSPNPSGNTIYF. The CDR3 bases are TGTGCCAGTAGCCCCAATCCCTCTGGAAACACCATATATTTT.

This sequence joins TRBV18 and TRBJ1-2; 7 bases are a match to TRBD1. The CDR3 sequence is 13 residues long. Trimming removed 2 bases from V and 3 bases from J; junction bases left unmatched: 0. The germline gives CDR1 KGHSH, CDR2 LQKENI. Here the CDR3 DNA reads TGTGCCAGCTCACCAACAGGGGACTATGGCTACACCTTC. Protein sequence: CASSPTGDYGYTF.

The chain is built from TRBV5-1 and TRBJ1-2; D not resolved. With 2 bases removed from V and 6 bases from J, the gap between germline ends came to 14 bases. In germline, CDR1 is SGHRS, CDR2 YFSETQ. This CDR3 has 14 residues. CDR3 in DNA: TGCGCCAGCAGCTTCATTACAGCTGATCATGGCTACACCTTC. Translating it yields CASSFITADHGYTF.

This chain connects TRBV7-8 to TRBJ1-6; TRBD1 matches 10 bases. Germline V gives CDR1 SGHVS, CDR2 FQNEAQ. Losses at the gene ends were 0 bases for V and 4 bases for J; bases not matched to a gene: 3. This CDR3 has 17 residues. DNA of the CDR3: TGTGCCAGCAGCTTAGCCGGGACAGGGGCTTATAATTCACCCCTCCACTTT. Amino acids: CASSLAGTGAYNSPLHF. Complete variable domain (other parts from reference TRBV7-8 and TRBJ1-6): GAGVSQSPRYKVAKRGQDVALRCDPISGHVSLFWYQQALGQGPEFLTYFQNEAQLDKSGLPSDRFFAERPEGSVSTLKIQRTQQEDSAVYLCASSLAGTGAYNSPLHFGNGTRLTVT.

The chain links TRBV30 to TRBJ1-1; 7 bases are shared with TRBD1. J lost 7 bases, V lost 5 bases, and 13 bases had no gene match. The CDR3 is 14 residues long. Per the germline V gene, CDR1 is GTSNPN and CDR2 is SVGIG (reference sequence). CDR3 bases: TGTGCCTGGTCCTACAGGGGCCCCAAGGGTGAAGCTTTCTTT. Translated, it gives CAWSYRGPKGEAFF.